This T cell receptor (beta chain) was profiled in a study of CD8 T cells in Susac syndrome. An input of about 0.5 to 1 ug of RNA was subjected to reverse transcription using random hexamers. It was immunoSEQ multiplex PCR that amplified TCR beta CDR3 across 54 Vbeta and 13 Jbeta. TCRdb called the immunoSEQ multiplex PCR reads again in MiXCR, with one record for every CDR3 protein. The sample includes roughly 150,000 distinct CDR3 sequences, 90% to 95% of them seen just once. The V and J ends lost 5 bases and 11 bases respectively, with 18 bases between them. The germline V gene encodes CDR1 DFQATT and CDR2 SNEGSKA (reference sequence). The CDR3 has 12 residues.

The chain joins TRBV20-1 to TRBJ1-1, with D maybe TRBD1 (5 bases). This TCR was recovered from a human donor with Susac syndrome. Source material: CD4+ T cells from PBMCs. In DNA form, the CDR3 reads TGCAGTGCTTCCCGCGGGGCCCCAGGCGCTTTCTTT. This translates into CSASRGAPGAFF.